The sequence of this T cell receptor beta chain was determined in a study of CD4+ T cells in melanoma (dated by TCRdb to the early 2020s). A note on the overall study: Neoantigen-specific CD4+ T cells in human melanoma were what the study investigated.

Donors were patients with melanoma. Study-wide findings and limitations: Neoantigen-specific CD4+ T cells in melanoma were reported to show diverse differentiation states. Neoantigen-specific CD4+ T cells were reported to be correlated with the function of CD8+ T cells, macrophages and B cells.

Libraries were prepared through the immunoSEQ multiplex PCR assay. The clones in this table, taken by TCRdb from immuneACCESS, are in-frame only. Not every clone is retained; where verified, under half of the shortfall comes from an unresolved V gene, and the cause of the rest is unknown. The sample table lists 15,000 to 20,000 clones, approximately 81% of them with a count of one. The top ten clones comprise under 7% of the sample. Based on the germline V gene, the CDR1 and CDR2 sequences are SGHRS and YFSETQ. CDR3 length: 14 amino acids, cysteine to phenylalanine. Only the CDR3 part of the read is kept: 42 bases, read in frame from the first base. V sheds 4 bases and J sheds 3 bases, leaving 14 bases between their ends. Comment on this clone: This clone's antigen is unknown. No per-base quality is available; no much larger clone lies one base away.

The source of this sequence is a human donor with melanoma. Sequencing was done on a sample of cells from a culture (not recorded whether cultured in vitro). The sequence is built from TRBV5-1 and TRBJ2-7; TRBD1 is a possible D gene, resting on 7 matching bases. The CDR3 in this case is CASSPQGGSYEQYF. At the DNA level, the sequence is TGCGCCAGCAGCCCTCAGGGGGGTAGCTACGAGCAGTACTTC.